The 25 T cell receptor beta chains in this list originate from one sample, sequenced in a study of blood T cell repertoires in COVID-19. Clones were sequenced by immunoSEQ multiplex PCR, and TCRdb holds only the in-frame ones, with some missing. The profile shows about 250,000 clones, 80% to 90% of them singletons. The material sequenced was PBMCs or T cells enriched from blood (not recorded which). These receptors were collected from a woman younger than 35 who had recovered from COVID-19.

The V and J genes are TRBV6-1 and TRBJ1-6; TRBD1 agrees at 7 bases. Trimming cost V 2 bases and J 8 bases; bases outside gene matches: 6. The CDR3 covers 15 residues. Per germline, CDR1 MNHNS and CDR2 SASEGT. The CDR3, as DNA: TGTGCCAGCAGTGAACGCCGGGACAGAGATTCACCCCTCCACTTT. Encoded protein: CASSERRDRDSPLHF.

The chain employs TRBV29-1 and TRBJ2-1, with 11 bases fitting TRBD1. The ends lost 7 bases at V and 3 bases at J; junction bases unmatched: 2. The CDR3 covers 13 residues. The germline gives CDR1 SQVTM, CDR2 ANQGSEA. CDR3 loop: CSGGTGGYNEQFF. CDR3 nucleotides: TGCAGCGGCGGGACAGGGGGCTACAATGAGCAGTTCTTC.

This sequence joins TRBV2 and TRBJ2-1, with D perhaps TRBD2 (7 bases). The CDR3 spans 12 residues. Trimming removed 6 bases at V and 8 bases at J, with 11 bases between. The germline V gene has CDR1 SNHLY and CDR2 FYNNEI. DNA for the CDR3: TGTGCCAGCAGGGGGGGGCGTGATGAGCAGTTCTTC. Its translation: CASRGGRDEQFF.

This clone was found once. J is TRBJ2-2 and V is TRBV11-2; 7 nucleotides align to TRBD1. The J segment lost 0 bases and the V segment lost 2 bases, leaving 9 bases of the junction unmatched. The germline gives CDR1 SGHAT, CDR2 FQNNGV. CDR3 length: 18 amino acids. Written as DNA, the CDR3 is TGTGCCAGCAGCTTACTGTACCGGGACAGCTCGAACACCGGGGAGCTGTTTTTT. It specifies CASSLLYRDSSNTGELFF.

V and J are TRBV5-1 and TRBJ1-1; the D gene is possibly TRBD1 (6 bases). The CDR3 has 15 amino acids. The V end was cut by 0 bases, the J end by 4 bases, with 13 bases between. In germline, CDR1 is SGHRS, CDR2 YFSETQ. The CDR3 region is CASSLEAGASTEAFF. CDR3 DNA sequence: TGCGCCAGCAGCTTGGAGGCGGGGGCGAGCACTGAAGCTTTCTTT.

This clone occurred a few times. The chain uses TRBV18 and TRBJ2-2, with TRBD2 matching 7 bases. J lost 1 base, V lost 2 bases, and 4 bases had no gene match. Germline V gene lookup returns CDR1 KGHSH and CDR2 LQKENI. This CDR3 has 16 amino acids. The CDR3 DNA reads as TGTGCCAGCTCACCATTCGGGGGGATGAACACCGGGGAGCTGTTTTTT. It translates to CASSPFGGMNTGELFF.

CDR3 loop: CASSDDRAIYEQYF. The DNA for the CDR3 is TGTGCCAGCAGTGATGACAGGGCGATCTACGAGCAGTACTTC. The rearrangement uses TRBV2 and TRBJ2-7; 7 bases line up with TRBD1. This CDR3 contains 14 residues. Losses at the gene ends were 3 bases for V and 3 bases for J; bases not matched to a gene: 5. The germline CDR1 and CDR2 sequences are SNHLY and FYNNEI.

V and J are TRBV7-9 and TRBJ1-4; possible D gene TRBD1, 6 bases. This CDR3 region has 15 residues. Deletions cut 5 bases from V and 8 bases from J, with 18 bases between. Germline CDR1 is SEHNR and CDR2 is FQNEAQ (reference sequence). This CDR3 reads CASSRNRGIDEKLFF. In DNA form, the CDR3 reads TGTGCCAGCAGCCGTAATAGGGGGATAGACGAAAAACTGTTTTTT. The full variable domain, with the rest looked up from reference TRBV7-9 and TRBJ1-4, is DTGVSQNPRHKITKRGQNVTFRCDPISEHNRLYWYRQTLGQGPEFLTYFQNEAQLEKSRLLSDRFSAERPKGSFSTLEIQRTEQGDSAMYLCASSRNRGIDEKLFFGSGTQLSVL.

CDR3 protein: CAISVGRAGEQYF. The CDR3 nucleotides are TGTGCCATCAGTGTTGGGAGAGCGGGGGAGCAGTACTTC. The rearrangement links TRBV10-3 to TRBJ2-7; the match to TRBD2 covers 7 bases. Per germline, CDR1 ENHRY and CDR2 SYGVKD. The V segment lost 4 bases and the J segment 7 bases; nucleotides outside the gene matches: 7. The CDR3 is 13 amino acids.

The rearrangement uses TRBV10-1 and TRBJ2-7; unclear D gene. The CDR3 runs to 13 residues. Germline assignment: CDR1 WNHNN and CDR2 SYGVQD (reference sequence). Deletions cut 5 bases from V and 1 base from J, with 9 bases between. CDR3 sequence: CASSSSSSYEQYF. The CDR3 region has the DNA TGCGCCAGCAGTTCCTCCAGTTCCTACGAGCAGTACTTC.

The table lists this clone with many counts. V usage is TRBV6-4 and J usage is TRBJ1-2, with 8 bases identical to TRBD1. The germline gives CDR1 MRHNA, CDR2 SNTAGT. There are 15 residues in the CDR3. V dropped 6 bases and J dropped 5; count of bases not matched to a gene: 11. As DNA, the CDR3 is TGTGCCAGCAGCGATACTGGACAGGGATTATATGGCTACACCTTC. Translated, it gives CASSDTGQGLYGYTF.

The V call is TRBV5-4, the J call TRBJ2-4; D might be TRBD2 (7 bases). Deletions cut 1 base from V and 1 base from J, with 12 bases between. The CDR3 contains 16 residues. Germline CDR1 SGHNT, CDR2 YYREEE (reference sequence). This chain's CDR3 is CASSLSGGAAKNIQYF. The CDR3 DNA reads as TGTGCCAGCAGCTTGTCTGGGGGGGCGGCCAAAAACATTCAGTACTTC. Based on the CDR3 plus reference TRBV5-4 and TRBJ2-4, the full variable domain is ETGVTQSPTHLIKTRGQQVTLRCSSQSGHNTVSWYQQALGQGPQFIFQYYREEENGRGNFPPRFSGLQFPNYSSELNVNALELDDSALYLCASSLSGGAAKNIQYFGAGTRLSVL.

The gene calls are TRBV30 and TRBJ1-2, with no clear D. Per germline, CDR1 GTSNPN and CDR2 SVGIG (reference sequence). The CDR3 has 12 amino acids. V was pared by 0 bases and J by 6 bases, with 8 bases between. CDR3 sequence (DNA): TGTGCCTGGAGTGTACAGTTTAATGGCTACACCTTC. This codes for CAWSVQFNGYTF.

The gene calls are TRBV9 and TRBJ1-3; the D is unclear. V was shortened by 3 bases and J by 2 bases, with 3 bases between the two germline ends. This CDR3 has 12 residues. CDR1 SGDLS and CDR2 YYNGEE come from the germline V gene. The DNA for the CDR3 is TGTGCCAGCAGCGCCGCTGGAAACACCATATATTTT. This sequence encodes CASSAAGNTIYF.

The rearrangement uses TRBV11-2 and TRBJ1-2, with 7 bases fitting TRBD1. Trimming took 5 bases from V and 3 from J; bases not matched to a gene: 12. The CDR3 has 16 residues. The germline V gene has CDR1 SGHAT and CDR2 FQNNGV. The CDR3 coding sequence is TGTGCCAGCAGCCCCTTTGGTGGCAGGGGGGACTATGGCTACACCTTC. It yields the protein CASSPFGGRGDYGYTF.

The CDR3, as DNA: TGTGCCAGCAGCCCCACGGGCTCCTACAATGAGCAGTTCTTC. The encoded protein is CASSPTGSYNEQFF. The V gene is TRBV5-4, the J gene TRBJ2-1; D is unresolved. Trimming left V 4 bases short and J 0 bases short, with 8 bases between. Germline V lookup: CDR1 SGHNT, CDR2 YYREEE (reference sequence). This CDR3 has 14 residues.

This clone was observed once. The CDR3 region is CASSQAGQGAIEQFF. Here the CDR3 DNA reads TGTGCCAGCAGCCAAGCGGGACAGGGGGCGATTGAGCAGTTCTTC. The rearrangement joins TRBV3-1 (or the pseudogene TRBV3-2) to TRBJ2-1; 12 bases align to TRBD1. CDR3 length: 15 residues. V lost 1 base, J lost 9 bases, and 4 bases stayed unmatched. Germline V gives CDR1 LGHDT, CDR2 YNNKEL (reference sequence).

The rearrangement links TRBV7-9 to TRBJ1-5; D not certain. The CDR3 sequence is 12 residues long. The germline CDR1 and CDR2 sequences are SEHNR and FQNEAQ (reference sequence). V lost 4 bases and J lost 9, with 10 bases in between. The CDR3 bases are TGTGCCAGCAGCTCACTAAATTGGCCCCAGCATTTT. This encodes CASSSLNWPQHF.

V usage is TRBV5-1 and J usage is TRBJ2-2; 7 bases map to TRBD2. This CDR3 spans 16 amino acids. V trimming: 0 bases; J trimming: 0 bases; junction bases outside the gene matches: 2. Per the germline V gene, CDR1 is SGHRS and CDR2 is YFSETQ. The CDR3 coding sequence is TGCGCCAGCAGCTTGGCCCTAGCGGCGAACACCGGGGAGCTGTTTTTT. Translation gives CASSLALAANTGELFF.

The V call is TRBV5-4, the J call TRBJ1-1; D gene unclear. CDR1 and CDR2 (germline): SGHNT, YYREEE (reference sequence). This CDR3 contains 14 residues. V was shortened by 4 bases and J by 1 base, with 11 bases between the two germline ends. Here the CDR3 reads CASSPGAGNTEAFF. Here the CDR3 DNA reads TGTGCCAGCAGCCCTGGAGCTGGGAACACTGAAGCTTTCTTT.

The chain joins TRBV7-2 to TRBJ2-4; TRBD1 is a possible D gene (6 bases). This CDR3 has 17 amino acids. Germline V CDR1 and CDR2: SGHTA, FQGNSA. V was clipped by 5 bases and J by 0 bases, with 17 bases between them. CDR3 residues: CASSPIDQGLAKNIQYF. The CDR3 DNA follows: TGTGCCAGCAGCCCGATAGACCAGGGGTTAGCCAAAAACATTCAGTACTTC.

This clone was found once. The CDR3 loop is CASSTTDSPNTEAFF. As DNA, the CDR3 is TGTGCCAGCAGCACAACGGACAGTCCCAACACTGAAGCTTTCTTT. This sequence joins TRBV9 and TRBJ1-1, with a weak D call TRBD1 (6 bases). V lost 4 bases, J lost 2 bases, and 15 bases lay in between. CDR3 length: 15 residues. Germline V gene data show CDR1 as SGDLS and CDR2 as YYNGEE.

The chain carries TRBV19 and TRBJ2-3, with 9 bases aligning to TRBD2. Germline assignment: CDR1 LNHDA and CDR2 SQIVND (reference sequence). After removal of 5 bases from V and 11 bases from J, the junction contained 26 bases not matched to a gene. The CDR3 has 19 amino acids. The DNA for the CDR3 is TGTGCCAGTAGTGCCCCCCGGGGGGCGCGGGGGGGTACCCACGTGGGGCAGTATTTT. This gives the protein CASSAPRGARGGTHVGQYF.

V gene TRBV3-1 (or the pseudogene TRBV3-2) combines with J gene TRBJ2-5, with 9 nucleotides matching TRBD2. Losses at the gene ends were 4 bases for V and 7 bases for J; bases not matched to a gene: 10. The germline gives CDR1 LGHDT, CDR2 YNNKEL (reference sequence). The CDR3 totals 15 residues. The CDR3 nucleotides are TGTGCCAGCAGCCCCTCGGCGGGGGGGCGGAGGACCCAGTACTTC. Amino acid sequence: CASSPSAGGRRTQYF.

The chain is built from TRBV2 and TRBJ2-5; 10 bases agree with TRBD2. V was pared by 0 bases and J by 5 bases, with 6 bases of the junction left unmatched. Germline CDR1 SNHLY, CDR2 FYNNEI. The CDR3 totals 16 residues. The DNA for the CDR3 is TGTGCCAGCAGTGAAGCGTCTAGCGGGGGCTGGGAGACCCAGTACTTC. This encodes CASSEASSGGWETQYF. Full variable domain (rest looked up from reference TRBV2 and TRBJ2-5): EPEVTQTPSHQVTQMGQEVILRCVPISNHLYFYWYRQILGQKVEFLVSFYNNEISEKSEIFDDQFSVERPDGSNFTLKIRSTKLEDSAMYFCASSEASSGGWETQYFGPGTRLLVL.